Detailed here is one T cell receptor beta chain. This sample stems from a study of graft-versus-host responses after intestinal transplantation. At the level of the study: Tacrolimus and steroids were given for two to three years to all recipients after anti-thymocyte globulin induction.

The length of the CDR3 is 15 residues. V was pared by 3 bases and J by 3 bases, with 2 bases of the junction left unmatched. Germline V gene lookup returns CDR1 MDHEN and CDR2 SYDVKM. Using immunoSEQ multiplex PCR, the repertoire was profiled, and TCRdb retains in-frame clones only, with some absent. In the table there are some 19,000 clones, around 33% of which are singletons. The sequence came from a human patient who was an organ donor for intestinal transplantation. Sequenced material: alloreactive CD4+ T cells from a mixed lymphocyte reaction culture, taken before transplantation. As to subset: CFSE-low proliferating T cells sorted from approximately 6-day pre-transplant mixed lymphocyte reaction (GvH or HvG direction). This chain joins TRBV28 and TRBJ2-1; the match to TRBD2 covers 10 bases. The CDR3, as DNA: TGTGCCAGCAGTTTCATAGCGGGAGGCTACAATGAGCAGTTCTTC. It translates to CASSFIAGGYNEQFF.